Sequencing of this T cell receptor beta chain was carried out in a study of T cells expressing NK-cell markers. Across the whole study: Underlying the TCR beta repertoires were sorted CD3+CD56+NKG2C+, CD3+CD56+NKG2C- and CD3+CD56-NKG2C+ T cells.

No DNA is given; TCRdb re-called the 5' RACE reads and lists each CDR3 protein once. This sample contains 200,000 to 300,000 distinct CDR3 sequences. Findings of the study overall: NKG2C+ dominant clonotype frequencies in several donors were roughly 1.0-7.0% of CD8+ T cells. The study found these clonotypes also leading the CD3+CD56-NKG2C+ fraction in a few donors.

Worth noting for this clonotype: Its antigen is not identified.

This CDR3 is built from 13 residues. The gene calls are TRBV12-3 or TRBV12-4 and TRBJ2-5; TCRdb's D call of TRBD1 is untestable without DNA. The TCR originated in a woman aged 18-70 years in good health. Sequenced input: blood T cells: a sorted CD56 or NKG2C T cell subset, CD4+ or CD8+ T cells, or bulk PBMC T cells (not recorded which). CDR3 sequence reads: CASSGQVGETQYF.